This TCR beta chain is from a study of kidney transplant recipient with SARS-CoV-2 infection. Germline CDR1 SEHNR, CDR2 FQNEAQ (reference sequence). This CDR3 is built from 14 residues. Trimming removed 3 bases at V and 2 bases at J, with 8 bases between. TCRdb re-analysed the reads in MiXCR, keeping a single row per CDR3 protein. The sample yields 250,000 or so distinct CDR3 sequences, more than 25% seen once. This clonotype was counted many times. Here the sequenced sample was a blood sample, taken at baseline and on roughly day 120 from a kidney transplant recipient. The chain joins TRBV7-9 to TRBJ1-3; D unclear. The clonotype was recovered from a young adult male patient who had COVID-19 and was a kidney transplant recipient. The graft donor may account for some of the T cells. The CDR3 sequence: CASSLQTAGNTIYF. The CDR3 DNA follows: TGTGCCAGCAGCTTGCAGACGGCTGGAAACACCATATATTTT.